This entry lists 7 T cell receptor beta chains sequenced from one sample in a study of cytomegalovirus exposure and HLA in healthy donors. Researchers ran the PCR with 60 Vbeta and 13 Jbeta primers. Sequencing was performed with immunoSEQ multiplex PCR; in TCRdb, only in-frame clones are kept and a portion is missing. Here the sample spans 50,000 or so clones, around 85% being singletons. Sequencing was carried out using PBMCs. The source is a boy younger than 18 in good health and CMV-seropositive.

The chain uses TRBV5-4 and TRBJ1-2; TRBD1 is a possible D gene (6 bases). This CDR3 is built from 13 residues. Germline V gives CDR1 SGHNT, CDR2 YYREEE (reference sequence). Deletions cut 2 bases from V and 6 bases from J, with 11 bases between. CDR3 amino acids: CASSFVHRDGYTF. The DNA of the CDR3 is TGTGCCAGCAGCTTCGTCCACAGGGATGGCTACACCTTC.

The chain uses TRBV5-4 and TRBJ1-2, with TRBD1 matching over 7 bases. The germline V gene has CDR1 SGHNT and CDR2 YYREEE (reference sequence). V shed 4 bases and J 4 bases; nucleotides not matched to a gene: 4. The CDR3 consists of 13 residues. CDR3 nucleotide sequence: TGTGCCAGCAGCCCGGGACAGCCCTATGGCTACACCTTC. Amino acids: CASSPGQPYGYTF.

In this sample, this clone turned up a few times. The J gene is TRBJ2-7, the V gene TRBV5-8; 10 bases are shared with TRBD2. The CDR3 loop spans 14 amino acids. Germline lookup yields CDR1 SGHTS and CDR2 YDEGEE. V shed 5 bases and J 3 bases; nucleotides not matched to a gene: 5. Here the CDR3 reads CASREGTSVYEQYF. The CDR3 bases are TGTGCCAGCAGGGAAGGGACTAGCGTCTACGAGCAGTACTTC.

The chain carries TRBV7-2 and TRBJ2-7, with D possibly being TRBD1 (5 bases). V lost 6 bases and J lost 5, with 17 bases in between. This CDR3 is built from 14 residues. Germline V CDR1 and CDR2: SGHTA, FQGNSA. CDR3: CASRDPGFQDEQYF. Written as DNA, the CDR3 is TGTGCCAGCAGGGATCCAGGGTTTCAGGACGAGCAGTACTTC.

This chain connects TRBV11-2 to TRBJ1-1; D is undetermined. Germline V gene data show CDR1 as SGHAT and CDR2 as FQNNGV. Between the trimmed V and J ends, which lost 4 bases and 1 base, there was a span of 7 bases. The CDR3 runs 13 residues. DNA of the CDR3: TGTGCCAGCAGCTGGCAGGAGAACACTGAAGCTTTCTTT. It is translated as CASSWQENTEAFF.

This clone came up once. The rearrangement joins TRBV11-2 to TRBJ2-7; D uncertain. The germline CDR1 and CDR2 sequences are SGHAT and FQNNGV. CDR3 size: 12 residues. The CDR3 nucleotides are TGTGCCAGCAGCTTAGATGGGCAGCCTCGATTCGTC. Protein: CASSLDGQPRFV.

The chain employs TRBV10-3 and TRBJ1-2; 7 bases are a match to TRBD1. The germline V gene encodes CDR1 ENHRY and CDR2 SYGVKD. The CDR3 runs 13 residues. V lost 2 bases and J lost 4; bases outside the gene matches: 1. CDR3 sequence reads: CAISEAGGYGYTF. The CDR3, as DNA: TGTGCCATCAGTGAGGCAGGGGGCTATGGCTACACCTTC.